Following are 21 T cell receptor beta chains from one sample sequenced in a study of identical twins. TCRdb independently ran MiXCR on the 5' RACE reads; one entry per CDR3 protein. There are fewer than 800,000 distinct CDR3 sequences in the sample; just over 7% occur only once, and roughly 1.6% lies in the top ten. The same sample was also studied in work on yellow fever vaccine responses in identical twins.

The sequencing sample was made of PBMCs. The receptors stem from a woman aged 18-29 years in good health.

This clonotype showed up many times. The genes are TRBV12-3 or TRBV12-4 and TRBJ2-2, with TRBD2 matching 7 bases. Trimming took 6 bases from V and 0 from J; bases not matched to a gene: 4. The CDR3 consists of 15 residues. The CDR3 bases are TGTGCCAGCAGGACGGGACTATCGAACACCGGGGAGCTGTTTTTT. It codes for CASRTGLSNTGELFF.

This clonotype was seen only a few times. The rearrangement links TRBV20-1 to TRBJ2-3; 9 positions match TRBD1. J gave up 5 bases and V 1 base, and 16 bases lay outside the gene matches. Germline V gene data show CDR1 as DFQATT and CDR2 as SNEGSKA (reference sequence). The CDR3 extends over 18 amino acids. The CDR3 loop is CSARATPGQGSGVDTQYF. For the CDR3, the DNA is TGCAGTGCTAGAGCCACCCCCGGACAGGGGAGTGGAGTAGATACGCAGTATTTT.

CDR3 bases: TGTGCCAGCAGCTTAACTGGGACAGGGGGAGGAGAGACCCAGTACTTC. It specifies CASSLTGTGGGETQYF. The V and J genes are TRBV7-3 and TRBJ2-5, with TRBD1 matching over 11 bases. The J segment lost 4 bases and the V segment lost 0 bases, leaving 4 bases of the junction unmatched. The CDR3 has 16 amino acids. Germline V CDR1 and CDR2: SGHTA, FQGTGA.

This clonotype was counted at least ten times. The chain is built from TRBV19 and TRBJ2-1, with TRBD1 identical over 8 bases. Germline loops: CDR1 LNHDA, CDR2 SQIVND (reference sequence). V gave up 1 base and J gave up 6 bases; unmatched junction bases: 5. The CDR3 length is 15 residues. CDR3 nucleotide sequence: TGTGCCAGTAGTATAGGTGGACAGGGTGGCAATGAGCAGTTCTTC. Protein sequence: CASSIGGQGGNEQFF.

The chain uses TRBV12-3 or TRBV12-4 and TRBJ2-1, with 9 bases matching TRBD2. The CDR3 has 16 amino acids. Trimming cost V 8 bases and J 3 bases; bases outside gene matches: 11. DNA for the CDR3: TGTGCCAGCGGAATAGCGGGGGCCATCTACTACAATGAGCAGTTCTTC. Protein: CASGIAGAIYYNEQFF.

This clonotype came up many times. The chain links TRBV20-1 to TRBJ1-1; TRBD1 agrees at 7 bases. V trimming: 4 bases; J trimming: 4 bases; junction bases outside the gene matches: 6. This CDR3 region has 13 residues. The germline V gene has CDR1 DFQATT and CDR2 SNEGSKA (reference sequence). CDR3 in DNA: TGCAGTGCTATGGAGGGGGCCAGCACTGAAGCTTTCTTT. Encoded protein: CSAMEGASTEAFF.

The sample holds many counts of this clonotype. V is TRBV20-1 and J is TRBJ2-1; 9 nucleotides match TRBD2. Trimming took 6 bases from V and 4 from J; bases not matched to a gene: 7. The CDR3 covers 14 residues. Germline-derived CDR1 and CDR2 are DFQATT and SNEGSKA (reference sequence). CDR3 DNA: TGCAGTGCGCTTTGGGCGGGAGGGTACAATGAGCAGTTCTTC. Its translation: CSALWAGGYNEQFF.

This chain connects TRBV24-1 to TRBJ2-2; D call uncertain. CDR1 is KGHDR, CDR2 SFDVKD, per germline. The V and J ends lost 8 bases and 2 bases respectively, with 8 bases between them. This CDR3 spans 13 amino acids. The CDR3 coding sequence is TGTGCCACCAAGGACCCCAACACCGGGGAGCTGTTTTTT. Translated, it gives CATKDPNTGELFF.

The chain has TRBV7-9 and TRBJ2-5; D is possibly TRBD1 or TRBD2 (5 bases each). The V gene's germline CDR1 is SEHNR and CDR2 FQNEAQ (reference sequence). Trimming left V 5 bases short and J 3 bases short, with 16 bases between. The CDR3 length is 15 residues. CDR3 sequence reads: CASSLTPGPKETQYF. The CDR3 region has the DNA TGTGCCAGCAGCCTCACACCGGGACCAAAAGAGACCCAGTACTTC.

In this sample, this clonotype turned up a few times. The CDR3 sequence: CASSPIRGPSDPSTDTQYF. CDR3 nucleotides: TGCGCCAGCAGCCCGATACGTGGGCCTAGCGACCCTAGCACAGATACGCAGTATTTT. This chain uses TRBV5-1 with TRBJ2-3; the D gene is possibly TRBD2 (6 bases). The germline V gene has CDR1 SGHRS and CDR2 YFSETQ. The CDR3 loop spans 19 amino acids. The germline V and J ends were trimmed by 4 bases and 0 bases, with 24 bases remaining between them.

This clonotype was observed a handful of times. The chain combines TRBV5-1 with TRBJ2-6; tentatively, D is TRBD1 (5 bases). This CDR3 has 19 residues. Between the trimmed V and J ends, which lost 0 bases and 1 base, there was a span of 17 bases. Germline CDR1 SGHRS, CDR2 YFSETQ. CDR3 bases: TGCGCCAGCAGCTTGGCCGTCCTCAGGGTCTATTCTGGGGCCAACGTCCTGACTTTC. As protein: CASSLAVLRVYSGANVLTF.

This clonotype was detected ten times or more. This chain joins TRBV15 and TRBJ1-2; 8 nucleotides line up with TRBD1. V lost 3 bases to trimming and J lost 9 bases; unmatched junction nucleotides: 18. The CDR3 has 17 residues. CDR1 is LNHNV and CDR2 is YYDKDF in the germline V gene (reference sequence). CDR3 amino acids: CATSRSGTGTPYSRYTF. In DNA form, the CDR3 reads TGTGCCACCAGCAGGTCCGGGACAGGAACGCCTTATTCTCGCTACACCTTC. Based on the CDR3 plus reference TRBV15 and TRBJ1-2, the full variable domain is DAMVIQNPRYQVTQFGKPVTLSCSQTLNHNVMYWYQQKSSQAPKLLFHYYDKDFNNEADTPDNFQSRRPNTSFCFLDIRSPGLGDTAMYLCATSRSGTGTPYSRYTFGSGTRLTVV.

This clonotype was detected only a few times. This chain joins TRBV5-1 and TRBJ2-3; either TRBD1 or TRBD2 may supply D (5 bases each). There are 16 residues in the CDR3. Between the trimmed V and J ends, which lost 3 bases and 2 bases, there was a span of 16 bases. CDR1 and CDR2 from the germline V gene are SGHRS and YFSETQ. CDR3 DNA sequence: TGCGCCAGCAGCTCAAACACCGGGACCACCACAGATACGCAGTATTTT. Amino acid sequence: CASSSNTGTTTDTQYF.

This clonotype was counted many times. The chain is built from TRBV3-1 and TRBJ2-1, with a weak D call TRBD2 (7 bases). In germline, CDR1 is LGHDT, CDR2 YNNKEL (reference sequence). CDR3 length equals 17 residues. Trimming took off 0 bases at V and 2 bases at J, with 14 bases between the two ends. The CDR3: CASSQDIARGPYNEQFF. CDR3 in DNA: TGTGCCAGCAGCCAAGATATTGCGCGGGGGCCCTACAATGAGCAGTTCTTC.

The sample holds many counts of this clonotype. This chain links TRBV6-1 with TRBJ2-3; 9 bases are a match to TRBD1. Germline values: CDR1 MNHNS, CDR2 SASEGT. J lost 2 bases, V lost 3 bases, and 12 bases had no gene match. The CDR3 runs to 18 residues. CDR3 DNA: TGTGCCAGCAGTGAGAGTCCATGGGACAGGGCCATCACAGATACGCAGTATTTT. Residues: CASSESPWDRAITDTQYF.

A few counts support this clonotype. The chain links TRBV3-1 to TRBJ2-1; D is unresolved. The CDR3 contains 17 residues. Trimming removed 0 bases at V and 0 bases at J, with 12 bases between. Germline CDR1 LGHDT, CDR2 YNNKEL (reference sequence). Written as DNA, the CDR3 is TGTGCCAGCAGCCAAGATTACCCCGGAAACTCCTACAATGAGCAGTTCTTC. Amino acid sequence: CASSQDYPGNSYNEQFF.

The rearrangement uses TRBV21-1 and TRBJ1-4; the table's D call, TRBD1, has no DNA check behind it. TRBV21-1 is termed a pseudogene. This CDR3 has 15 amino acids. CDR3: CASSGRDRSNEKLFF. The CDR3 nucleotides are TGTGCCAGCAGCGGGCGGGACAGGTCTAATGAAAAACTGTTTTTT.

The chain carries TRBV7-3 and TRBJ2-5, with a weak D call TRBD2 (5 bases). The V gene's germline CDR1 is SGHTA and CDR2 FQGTGA. Deletions cut 9 bases from V and 4 bases from J, with 15 bases between. This CDR3 is 13 amino acids long. CDR3 loop: CASSSGVGETQYF. CDR3 sequence (DNA): TGTGCCAGTTCGTCCGGGGTCGGAGAGACCCAGTACTTC.

This clonotype has a count of ten or more. This chain connects TRBV10-1 to TRBJ2-1; 15 bases are a match to TRBD2. The germline V gene has CDR1 WNHNN and CDR2 SYGVQD (reference sequence). V gave up 2 bases and J gave up 9 bases; unmatched junction bases: 5. The CDR3 covers 16 residues. Here the CDR3 reads CASSEGLAGGLGEQFF. DNA of the CDR3: TGCGCCAGCAGTGAGGGACTAGCGGGAGGGCTTGGTGAGCAGTTCTTC.

There are a few counts of this clonotype. The rearrangement uses TRBV4-2 and TRBJ2-7, with 13 bases that match TRBD2. Per the germline V gene, CDR1 is LGHNA and CDR2 is YNFKEQ. V lost 0 bases and J lost 7; bases outside the gene matches: 3. The length of the CDR3 is 15 residues. In DNA form, the CDR3 reads TGTGCCAGCAGCCAAGAGACTAGCGGGAGGAGAGAGCAGTACTTC. The encoded protein is CASSQETSGRREQYF.

This clonotype has a handful of counts. V gene TRBV5-6 combines with J gene TRBJ2-5, with 13 bases that match TRBD2. Germline loops: CDR1 SGHDT, CDR2 YYEEEE. This CDR3 is built from 16 residues. The V gene end was trimmed by 4 bases and the J gene end by 5 bases; junction bases not matched to a gene: 8. The CDR3 DNA sequence: TGTGCCAGCAGCCCAGGACTAGCGGGAGTGTTTGAGACCCAGTACTTC. Amino acid sequence: CASSPGLAGVFETQYF.